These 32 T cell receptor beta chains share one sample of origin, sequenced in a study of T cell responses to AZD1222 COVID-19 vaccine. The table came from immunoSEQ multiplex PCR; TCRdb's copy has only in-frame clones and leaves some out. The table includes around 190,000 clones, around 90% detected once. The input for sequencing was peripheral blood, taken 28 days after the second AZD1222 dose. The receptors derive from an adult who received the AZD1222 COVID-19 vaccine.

This CDR3 reads CASSFRGTNIQYF. DNA of the CDR3: TGTGCCAGCAGTTTCCGGGGAACTAACATTCAGTACTTC. The V call is TRBV28, the J call TRBJ2-4, with D perhaps TRBD2 (5 bases). Germline lookup yields CDR1 MDHEN and CDR2 SYDVKM. V lost 3 bases and J lost 7, with 10 bases in between. The CDR3 consists of 13 residues.

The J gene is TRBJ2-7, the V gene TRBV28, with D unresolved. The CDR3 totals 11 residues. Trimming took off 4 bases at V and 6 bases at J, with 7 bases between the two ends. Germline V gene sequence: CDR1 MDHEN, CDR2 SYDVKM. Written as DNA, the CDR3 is TGTGCCAGCAGTTGGGCTGCCGAGCAGTACTTC. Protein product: CASSWAAEQYF.

The CDR3 is CASSQGIQETQYF. As DNA, the CDR3 is TGTGCCAGCAGCCAAGGTATCCAAGAGACCCAGTACTTC. The V and J genes are TRBV14 and TRBJ2-5, with unresolved D. Germline lookup yields CDR1 SGHDN and CDR2 FVKESK. The CDR3 is made up of 13 amino acids. V was pared by 1 base and J by 1 base, with 4 bases between.

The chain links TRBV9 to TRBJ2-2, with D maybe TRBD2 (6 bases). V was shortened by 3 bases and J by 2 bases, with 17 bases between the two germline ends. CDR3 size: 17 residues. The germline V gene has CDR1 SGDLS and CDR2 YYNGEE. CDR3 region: CASSAAGGVGNTGELFF. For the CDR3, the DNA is TGTGCCAGCAGCGCCGCGGGCGGGGTCGGCAACACCGGGGAGCTGTTTTTT.

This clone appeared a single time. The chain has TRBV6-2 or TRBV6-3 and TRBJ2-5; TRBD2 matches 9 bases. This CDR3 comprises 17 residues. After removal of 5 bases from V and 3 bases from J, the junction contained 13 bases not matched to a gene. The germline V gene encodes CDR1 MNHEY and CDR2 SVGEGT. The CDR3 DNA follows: TGTGCCAGCAGTGACCCCGAGAGAAGACTAGCGGAAGAGACCCAGTACTTC. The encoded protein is CASSDPERRLAEETQYF.

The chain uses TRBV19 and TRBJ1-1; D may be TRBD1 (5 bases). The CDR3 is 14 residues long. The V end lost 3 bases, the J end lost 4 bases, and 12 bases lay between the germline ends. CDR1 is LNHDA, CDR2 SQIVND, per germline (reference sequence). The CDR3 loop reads CASSIQGSGTEAFF. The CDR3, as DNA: TGTGCCAGTAGTATTCAGGGATCGGGCACTGAAGCTTTCTTT.

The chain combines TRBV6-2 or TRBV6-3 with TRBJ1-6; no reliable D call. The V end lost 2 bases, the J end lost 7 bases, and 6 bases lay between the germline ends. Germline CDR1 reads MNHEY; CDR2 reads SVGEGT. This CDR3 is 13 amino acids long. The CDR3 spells CASSYGWNSPLHF. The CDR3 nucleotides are TGTGCCAGCAGTTACGGTTGGAATTCACCCCTCCACTTT.

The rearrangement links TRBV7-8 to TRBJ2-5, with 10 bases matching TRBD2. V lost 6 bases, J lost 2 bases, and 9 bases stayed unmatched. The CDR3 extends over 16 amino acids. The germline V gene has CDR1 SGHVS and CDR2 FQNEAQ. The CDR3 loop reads CASRGRLAGKQETQYF. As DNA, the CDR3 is TGTGCCAGCAGGGGACGACTAGCGGGCAAACAAGAGACCCAGTACTTC.

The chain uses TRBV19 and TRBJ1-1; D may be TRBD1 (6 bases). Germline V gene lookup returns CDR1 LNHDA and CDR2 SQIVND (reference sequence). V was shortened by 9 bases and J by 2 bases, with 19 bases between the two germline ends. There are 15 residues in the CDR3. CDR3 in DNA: TGTGCCAGCCGAGGGGGGGGACAATTAAACACTGAAGCTTTCTTT. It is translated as CASRGGGQLNTEAFF.

CDR3: CASSFLGNEQFF. CDR3 nucleotide sequence: TGTGCCAGCAGTTTCCTAGGCAATGAGCAGTTCTTC. The rearrangement joins TRBV12-3 or TRBV12-4 to TRBJ2-1; D ambiguous. There are 12 residues in the CDR3. Trimming took off 3 bases at V and 6 bases at J, with 6 bases between the two ends.

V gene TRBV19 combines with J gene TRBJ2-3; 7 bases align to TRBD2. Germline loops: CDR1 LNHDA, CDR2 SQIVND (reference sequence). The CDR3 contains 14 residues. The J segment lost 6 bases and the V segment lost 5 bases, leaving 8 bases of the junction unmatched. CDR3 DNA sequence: TGTGCCAGTAGTGGTGTCGGGGGGATGGATACGCAGTATTTT. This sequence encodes CASSGVGGMDTQYF.

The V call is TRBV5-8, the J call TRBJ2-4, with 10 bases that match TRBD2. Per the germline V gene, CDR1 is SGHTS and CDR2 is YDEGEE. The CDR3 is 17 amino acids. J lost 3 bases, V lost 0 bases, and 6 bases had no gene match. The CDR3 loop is CASSLAILAGVKNIQYF. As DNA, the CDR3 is TGTGCCAGCAGCTTGGCCATCCTAGCGGGGGTCAAAAACATTCAGTACTTC.

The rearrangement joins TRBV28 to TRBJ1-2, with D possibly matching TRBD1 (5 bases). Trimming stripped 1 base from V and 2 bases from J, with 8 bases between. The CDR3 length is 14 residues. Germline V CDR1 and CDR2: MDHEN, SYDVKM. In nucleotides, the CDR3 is TGTGCCAGCAGTTTATTGAAGGGGAACTATGGCTACACCTTC. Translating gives CASSLLKGNYGYTF.

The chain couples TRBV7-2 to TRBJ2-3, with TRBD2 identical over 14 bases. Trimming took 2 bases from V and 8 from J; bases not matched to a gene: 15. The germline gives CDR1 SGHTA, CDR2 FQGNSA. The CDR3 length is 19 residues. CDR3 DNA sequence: TGTGCCAGCAGCTTAAGTTCCCCATCGACTAGCGGGGGGGCTGGTACGCAGTATTTT. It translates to CASSLSSPSTSGGAGTQYF.

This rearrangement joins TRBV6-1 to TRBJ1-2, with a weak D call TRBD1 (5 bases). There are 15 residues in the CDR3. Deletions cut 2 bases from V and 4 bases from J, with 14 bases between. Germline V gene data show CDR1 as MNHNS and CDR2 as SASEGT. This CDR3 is CASSEFGAPLYGYTF. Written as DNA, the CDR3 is TGTGCCAGCAGTGAATTTGGGGCCCCACTCTATGGCTACACCTTC.

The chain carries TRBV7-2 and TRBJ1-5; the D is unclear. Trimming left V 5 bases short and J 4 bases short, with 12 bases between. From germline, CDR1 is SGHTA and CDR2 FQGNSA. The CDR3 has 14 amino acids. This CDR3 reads CASSQGRTNQPQHF. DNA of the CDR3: TGTGCCAGCAGCCAAGGACGGACGAATCAGCCCCAGCATTTT.

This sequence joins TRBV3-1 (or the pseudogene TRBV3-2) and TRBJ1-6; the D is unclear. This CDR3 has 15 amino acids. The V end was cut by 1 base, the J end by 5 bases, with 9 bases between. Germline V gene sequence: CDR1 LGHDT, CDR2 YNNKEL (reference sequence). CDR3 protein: CASSQGVGNNSPLHF. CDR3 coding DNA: TGTGCCAGCAGCCAAGGGGTTGGGAATAATTCACCCCTCCACTTT.

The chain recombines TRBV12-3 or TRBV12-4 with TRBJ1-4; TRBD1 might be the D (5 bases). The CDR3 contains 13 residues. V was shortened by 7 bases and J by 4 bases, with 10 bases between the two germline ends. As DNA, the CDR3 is TGTGCCAGCACACAGGCCTTTAATGAAAAACTGTTTTTT. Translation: CASTQAFNEKLFF.

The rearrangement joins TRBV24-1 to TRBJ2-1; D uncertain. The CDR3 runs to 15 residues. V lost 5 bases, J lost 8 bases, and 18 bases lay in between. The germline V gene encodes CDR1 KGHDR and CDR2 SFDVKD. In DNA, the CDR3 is TGTGCCACCAGTGTCCTTGCGGCTAGGGTCGATGAGCAGTTCTTC. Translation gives CATSVLAARVDEQFF.

CDR3 nucleotides: TGTGCCAGTAGTATAGACGACGCCCTCTATGGCTACACCTTC. It codes for CASSIDDALYGYTF. This chain links TRBV19 with TRBJ1-2; D is ambiguous. V was clipped by 0 bases and J by 4 bases, with 9 bases between them. This CDR3 spans 14 amino acids. Germline CDR1 LNHDA, CDR2 SQIVND (reference sequence).

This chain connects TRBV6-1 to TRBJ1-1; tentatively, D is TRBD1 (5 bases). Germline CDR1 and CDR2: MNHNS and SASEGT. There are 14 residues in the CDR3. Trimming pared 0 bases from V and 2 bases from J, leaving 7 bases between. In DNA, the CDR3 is TGTGCCAGCAGTGAAGCAGGACAAAACACTGAAGCTTTCTTT. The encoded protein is CASSEAGQNTEAFF.

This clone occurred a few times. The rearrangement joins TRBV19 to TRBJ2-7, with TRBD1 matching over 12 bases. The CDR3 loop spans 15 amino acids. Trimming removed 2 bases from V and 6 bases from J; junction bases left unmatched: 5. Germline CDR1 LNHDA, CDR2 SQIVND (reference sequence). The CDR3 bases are TGTGCCAGTAGTATAAAGGGACAGGGGGCCGGCGAGCAGTACTTC. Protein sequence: CASSIKGQGAGEQYF.

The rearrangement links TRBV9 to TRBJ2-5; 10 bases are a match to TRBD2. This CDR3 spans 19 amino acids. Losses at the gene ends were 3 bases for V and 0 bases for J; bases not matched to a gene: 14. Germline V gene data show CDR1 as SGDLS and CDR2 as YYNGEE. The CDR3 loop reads CASSGRIPGLASNQETQYF. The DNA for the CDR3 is TGTGCCAGCAGCGGGAGAATACCGGGACTAGCGTCGAACCAAGAGACCCAGTACTTC.

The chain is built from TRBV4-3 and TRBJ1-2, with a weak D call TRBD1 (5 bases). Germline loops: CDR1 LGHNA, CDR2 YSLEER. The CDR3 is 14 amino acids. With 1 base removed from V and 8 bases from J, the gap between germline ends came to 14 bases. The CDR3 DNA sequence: TGCGCCAGCAGCCAAGTAGGGCAGGGTTGGGGCTACACCTTC. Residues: CASSQVGQGWGYTF.

The CDR3 sequence is CASSLTGASPLHF. The CDR3 DNA is TGTGCCAGCAGCTTGACGGGGGCTTCACCCCTCCACTTT. The chain links TRBV5-4 to TRBJ1-6, with a weak D call TRBD1 (6 bases). The V gene's germline CDR1 is SGHNT and CDR2 YYREEE (reference sequence). The CDR3 consists of 13 residues. Trimming removed 1 base from V and 9 bases from J, with 8 bases in between. The variable domain in full, with the rest retrieved from reference TRBV5-4 and TRBJ1-6, is ETGVTQSPTHLIKTRGQQVTLRCSSQSGHNTVSWYQQALGQGPQFIFQYYREEENGRGNFPPRFSGLQFPNYSSELNVNALELDDSALYLCASSLTGASPLHFGNGTRLTVT.

The CDR3 loop is CASSLVSPGGVAFF. The CDR3 DNA reads as TGTGCCAGCAGCTTAGTGTCCCCAGGGGGGGTGGCTTTCTTT. The chain joins TRBV11-2 to TRBJ1-1; 7 nucleotides line up with TRBD1. The CDR3 is made up of 14 amino acids. The germline V gene encodes CDR1 SGHAT and CDR2 FQNNGV. With V trimmed by 1 base and J by 11 bases, 10 bases remained unmatched.

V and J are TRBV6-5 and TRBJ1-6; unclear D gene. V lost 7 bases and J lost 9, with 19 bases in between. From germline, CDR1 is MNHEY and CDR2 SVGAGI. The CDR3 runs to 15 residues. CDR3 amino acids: CASTSNPEASSPLHF. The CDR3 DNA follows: TGTGCCAGCACCTCGAACCCAGAGGCGAGTTCACCCCTCCACTTT.

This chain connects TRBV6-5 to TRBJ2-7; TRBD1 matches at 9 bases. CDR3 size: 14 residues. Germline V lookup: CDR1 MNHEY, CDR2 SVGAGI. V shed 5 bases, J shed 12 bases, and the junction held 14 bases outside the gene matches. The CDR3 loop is CASSSRDREVRRYF. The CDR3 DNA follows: TGTGCCAGCAGTAGCCGGGACAGGGAGGTTCGGCGGTACTTC.

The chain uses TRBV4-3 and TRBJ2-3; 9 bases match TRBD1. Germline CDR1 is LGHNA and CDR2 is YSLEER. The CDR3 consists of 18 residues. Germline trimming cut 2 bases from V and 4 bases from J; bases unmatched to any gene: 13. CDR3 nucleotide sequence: TGCGCCAGCAGCCAAACCGGGACAGGGTTGTTTTCCGCAGATACGCAGTATTTT. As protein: CASSQTGTGLFSADTQYF.

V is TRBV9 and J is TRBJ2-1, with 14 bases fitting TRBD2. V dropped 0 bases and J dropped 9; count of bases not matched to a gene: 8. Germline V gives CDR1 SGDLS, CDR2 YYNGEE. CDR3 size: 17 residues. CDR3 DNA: TGTGCCAGCAGCGTAGTCCCGACTAGCGGGGGGGCTGGTGAGCAGTTCTTC. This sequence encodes CASSVVPTSGGAGEQFF.

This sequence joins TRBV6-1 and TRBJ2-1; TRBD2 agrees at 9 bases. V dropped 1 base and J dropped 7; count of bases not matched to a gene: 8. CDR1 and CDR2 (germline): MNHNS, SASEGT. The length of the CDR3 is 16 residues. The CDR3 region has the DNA TGTGCCAGCAGTGAAGTGGGCGGGGGGGCCCGAAATGAGCAGTTCTTC. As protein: CASSEVGGGARNEQFF.

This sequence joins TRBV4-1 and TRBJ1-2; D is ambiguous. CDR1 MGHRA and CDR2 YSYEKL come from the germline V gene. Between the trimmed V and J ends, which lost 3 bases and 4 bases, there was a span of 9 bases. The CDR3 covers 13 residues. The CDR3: CASSQGGSYGYTF. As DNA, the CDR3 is TGCGCCAGCAGCCAGGGTGGTAGCTATGGCTACACCTTC.